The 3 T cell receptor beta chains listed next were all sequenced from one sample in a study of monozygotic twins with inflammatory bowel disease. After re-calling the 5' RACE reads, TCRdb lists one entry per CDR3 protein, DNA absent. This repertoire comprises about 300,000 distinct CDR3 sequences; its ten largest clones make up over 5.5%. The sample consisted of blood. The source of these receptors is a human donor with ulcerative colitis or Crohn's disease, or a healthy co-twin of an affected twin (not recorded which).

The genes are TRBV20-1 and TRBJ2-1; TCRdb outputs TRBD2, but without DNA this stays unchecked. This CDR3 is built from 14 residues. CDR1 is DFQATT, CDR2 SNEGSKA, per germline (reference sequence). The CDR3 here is CSAQRGLNRYEQFF.

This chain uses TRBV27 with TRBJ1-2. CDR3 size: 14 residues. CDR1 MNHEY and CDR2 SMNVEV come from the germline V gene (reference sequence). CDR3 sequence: CASSFRDGRYGYTF.

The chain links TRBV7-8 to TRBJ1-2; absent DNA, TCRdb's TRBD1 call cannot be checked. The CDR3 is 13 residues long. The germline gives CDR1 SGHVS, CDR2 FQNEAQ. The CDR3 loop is CASSMDRGFISPF.